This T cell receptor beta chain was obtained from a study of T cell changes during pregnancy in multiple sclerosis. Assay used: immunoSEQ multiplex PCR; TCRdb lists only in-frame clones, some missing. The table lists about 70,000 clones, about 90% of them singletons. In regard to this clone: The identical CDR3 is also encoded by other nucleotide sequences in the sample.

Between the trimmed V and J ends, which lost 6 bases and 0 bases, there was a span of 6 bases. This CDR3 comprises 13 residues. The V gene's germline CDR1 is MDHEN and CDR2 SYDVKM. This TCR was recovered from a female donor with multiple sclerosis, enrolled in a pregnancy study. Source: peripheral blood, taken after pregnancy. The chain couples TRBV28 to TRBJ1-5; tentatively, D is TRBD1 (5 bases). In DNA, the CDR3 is TGTGCCAGCAGGGGGGGTAGCAATCAGCCCCAGCATTTT. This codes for CASRGGSNQPQHF.